The 11 T cell receptor beta chains below come from one sample, sequenced in a study of blood T cells in healthy people across ages. Using a J-beta primer mix together with a sample-barcoded 5' primer, a second PCR was run for roughly 6 to 12 cycles. TCRdb re-analysed the 5' RACE reads in MiXCR, keeping a single row per CDR3 protein. The sample has hundreds of thousands of distinct CDR3 sequences, 20% to 25% seen once. Sample: blood. The receptor set was obtained from a man in his 70s in good health.

This clonotype was seen once. The rearrangement uses TRBV27 and TRBJ2-7, with D tentatively TRBD1 (6 bases). V lost 2 bases and J lost 8, with 10 bases in between. Germline V gene sequence: CDR1 MNHEY, CDR2 SMNVEV (reference sequence). The CDR3 is 12 amino acids. CDR3: CASSLGTGKQYF. The CDR3 DNA sequence: TGTGCCAGCAGTTTAGGAACAGGGAAGCAGTACTTC.

This clonotype occurred a few times. V is TRBV9 and J is TRBJ2-1, with unresolved D. In germline, CDR1 is SGDLS, CDR2 YYNGEE. CDR3 size: 15 residues. The germline V and J ends were trimmed by 0 bases and 5 bases, with 12 bases remaining between them. The CDR3 region is CASSVGSSRDNEQFF. DNA for the CDR3: TGTGCCAGCAGCGTAGGCTCCAGTCGGGACAATGAGCAGTTCTTC.

The rearrangement links TRBV20-1 to TRBJ1-1; 8 bases fit TRBD1. Per germline, CDR1 DFQATT and CDR2 SNEGSKA (reference sequence). The CDR3 is 13 amino acids. Trimming cost V 5 bases and J 1 base; bases outside gene matches: 3. CDR3 region: CSAFTGGNTEAFF. The CDR3 DNA reads as TGCAGTGCTTTTACAGGGGGGAACACTGAAGCTTTCTTT.

The CDR3: CASSLVPQGNTEAFF. The CDR3 DNA follows: TGTGCCAGCAGCTTAGTTCCCCAGGGGAACACTGAAGCTTTCTTT. This sequence joins TRBV5-5 and TRBJ1-1; possibly TRBD1 for D (5 bases). CDR3 length: 15 residues. Germline loops: CDR1 SGHKS, CDR2 YYEKEE (reference sequence). V lost 2 bases and J lost 1, with 12 bases in between.

This chain joins TRBV19 and TRBJ2-1; TRBD2 agrees at 7 bases. J gave up 2 bases and V 6 bases, and 10 bases lay outside the gene matches. The CDR3 loop spans 16 amino acids. Germline lookup yields CDR1 LNHDA and CDR2 SQIVND (reference sequence). CDR3 residues: CASSPELAVPYNEQFF. CDR3 in DNA: TGTGCCAGTAGCCCCGAGCTAGCGGTACCCTACAATGAGCAGTTCTTC.

This clonotype turned up a few times. The chain combines TRBV29-1 with TRBJ2-5, with 9 bases matching TRBD1. Unmatched junction bases numbered 7, after V lost 7 bases and J lost 1 base. This CDR3 region has 14 residues. Germline CDR1 reads SQVTM; CDR2 reads ANQGSEA. The CDR3 DNA follows: TGCAGCGGTCGTAACAGGGGGCCCCAAGAGACCCAGTACTTC. Its translation is CSGRNRGPQETQYF. Together with reference TRBV29-1 and TRBJ2-5, the CDR3 gives the full variable domain: SAVISQKPSRDICQRGTSLTIQCQVDSQVTMMFWYRQQPGQSLTLIATANQGSEATYESGFVIDKFPISRPNLTFSTLTVSNMSPEDSSIYLCSGRNRGPQETQYFGPGTRLLVL.

A few counts support this clonotype. The chain joins TRBV3-1 to TRBJ2-7; 13 bases map to TRBD2. Germline V lookup: CDR1 LGHDT, CDR2 YNNKEL (reference sequence). The CDR3 runs 15 residues. Trimming took 4 bases from V and 5 from J; bases not matched to a gene: 5. DNA for the CDR3: TGTGCCAGCAGCCTCGGGACTAGCGGGATGAACGAGCAGTACTTC. This translates into CASSLGTSGMNEQYF.

This chain connects TRBV6-5 to TRBJ2-5; D gene uncertain. CDR1 and CDR2 from the germline V gene are MNHEY and SVGAGI. CDR3 length: 13 residues. Trimming took off 5 bases at V and 5 bases at J, with 12 bases between the two ends. The CDR3 protein is CASSPPPGETQYF. The CDR3 DNA reads TGTGCCAGCAGTCCGCCCCCGGGCGAGACCCAGTACTTC.

V is TRBV20-1 and J is TRBJ2-7; D not resolved. Trimming shortened V by 2 bases and J by 4 bases, and 15 bases separated the two germline ends. CDR3 length: 14 residues. CDR1 and CDR2 from the germline V gene are DFQATT and SNEGSKA (reference sequence). CDR3 residues: CSARYMSGSYEQYF. The CDR3 nucleotides are TGCAGTGCTAGATATATGAGTGGATCGTACGAGCAGTACTTC.

The gene calls are TRBV5-1 and TRBJ2-3; TRBD1 matches 7 bases. The CDR3 covers 16 residues. With V trimmed by 3 bases and J by 1 base, 8 bases remained unmatched. The germline CDR1 and CDR2 sequences are SGHRS and YFSETQ. The CDR3 reads CASSSGTDTRTDTQYF. CDR3 nucleotide sequence: TGCGCCAGCAGCTCCGGGACAGACACTCGCACAGATACGCAGTATTTT. Based on the CDR3 plus reference TRBV5-1 and TRBJ2-3, the full variable domain is KAGVTQTPRYLIKTRGQQVTLSCSPISGHRSVSWYQQTPGQGLQFLFEYFSETQRNKGNFPGRFSGRQFSNSRSEMNVSTLELGDSALYLCASSSGTDTRTDTQYFGPGTRLTVL.

This chain joins TRBV7-3 and TRBJ2-3; no clear D. The V gene's germline CDR1 is SGHTA and CDR2 FQGTGA. The CDR3 is made up of 13 amino acids. V gave up 4 bases and J gave up 11 bases, with 16 bases separating them. The CDR3 sequence: CASSYSPYNVQYF. In DNA form, the CDR3 reads TGTGCCAGCAGCTACTCCCCCTACAACGTGCAGTATTTT.